This T cell receptor beta chain was recorded in a study of cytomegalovirus exposure and HLA in healthy donors (dated by TCRdb to the late 2010s). Concerning the study at large: In an earlier analysis of approximately 640 of the donors, 276 Gb of sequence data and 120 million or so unique TCR beta sequences from about 179 million T cells were reported. The number of typed donors differed by locus: about 620-640 for A, B, C, DRB1 and DQB1; 522 for DQA1; roughly 600 for DPA1; and about 450 for DPB1. A separate validation cohort of 100 to 150 different subjects was used in addition to the approximately 700-subject first cohort. A later genetic analysis took genome-wide SNP genotypes for about three fifths of the roughly 670 donors and used that subset as a discovery cohort. The study used immunosequencing to profile the T cell repertoires of 666 subjects and linked those repertoires to cytomegalovirus serostatus. The genetic ancestry cluster associated with self-reported Caucasian donors included around 76% of the approximately 430 genotyped donors. About 280 gigabases of sequencing data and around 90 million unique TCR sequences made up an early release that covered several hundred HLA-typed donors. To predict cytomegalovirus infection status, the study combined high-throughput TCR immunosequencing, statistical association of individual TCRs with disease status, and machine learning. Both class I and class II loci were covered by HLA typing, at four-digit resolution. The later analysis used no new phenotypic data to find candidate immune exposures, relying instead on TCR beta sequences and their occurrence across donors. A later analysis re-examined previously published TCR beta repertoires from more than 550 donors and added high-resolution HLA genotyping to investigate patterns of TCR occurrence. The aim of the study was to test whether cataloging public T cell receptors could identify signatures of past pathogen exposure. Because of strong linkage in the cohort, roughly five DR-DQ haplotypes were treated as single units for association and clustering. An earlier analysis of some 500 of the donors used high-throughput TCR beta sequencing to judge whether each TCR beta V gene segment behaved as functional or pseudogenic. Every repertoire in the discovery cohort had been generated on one and the same sequencing platform. Donor age, sex, ethnicity and CMV serostatus were compiled alongside the repertoire data. Across approximately 420 genotyped donors of the cohort, an average of approximately 220,000 unique TCR beta nucleotide sequences per donor were sequenced, and around 20% of those sequences were non-productive.

Relative to germline, V is missing 4 bases and J is missing 4 bases, with 6 bases of the junction outside any gene match. The CDR3 runs 14 amino acids, cysteine and phenylalanine included. Only the CDR3 part of the read is kept: 42 bases, read in frame from the first base. For CDR1 and CDR2, the germline V gene (reference sequence) lists SGHNT and YYREEE. The cohort consisted of 650 to 850 healthy bone marrow donors. All cohort members were sampled while nominally healthy, although unrecorded immune exposures were likely present. The donor was CMV seronegative and belonged to the group of 352 seronegative cohort members. A peripheral blood sample was provided by each donor, and peripheral blood mononuclear cells were used for TCR beta sequencing. Genomic DNA was extracted from the blood cell samples with the Qiagen DNeasy Blood Extraction Kit. Regarding this clone: Its antigen target is currently unknown. Within one base of it there is no much larger clone, and no base qualities were kept.

Preparation of the library involved the immunoSEQ multiplex PCR assay. For the multiplex PCR, a mixture combining 60 forward primers for TCR Vbeta segments and 13 reverse primers for TCR Jbeta segments was used. The CDR3 region of rearranged TCR beta genes was amplified from genomic DNA with a multiplex PCR assay. On the Illumina HiSeq System, the amplified TCR beta libraries were sequenced as 87-base-pair reads. The authors' pipeline ran thus. A later analysis counted approximately 74 million unique TCR beta chains across the approximately 700 repertoires, and some 11 million of these chains were shared by at least two donors. To remove PCR and sequencing errors, raw reads were error-corrected and collapsed into unique sequences using a nearest-neighbor algorithm that merged closely related sequences. CDR3 sequences were aligned to IMGT reference sequences to assign V, D and J gene segments. For a sequence to be retained, at least a six-nucleotide match to both a V gene segment and a J gene segment was required. Rearrangements were classified as productive when the CDR3 lacked stop codons and remained in frame with V and J, and all other rearrangements were classified as non-productive. Following IMGT convention, CDR3 was defined as the stretch from the second conserved V-encoded cysteine to the conserved J-encoded phenylalanine. Sequences without an unambiguous match to a single V gene segment were excluded from the earlier analysis of a few hundred of the donors. An earlier analysis of several hundred of the donors called V segments functional above 56.7% productive rearrangements and segregating when the between-donor standard deviation exceeded 5%. A statistical classification framework was built to diagnose cytomegalovirus status from the catalog of TCR beta chain sequences. V and J gene assignment, in a later analysis, came from comparing TCR nucleotide sequences with IMGT/GENE-DB human TR gene sequences. In a later analysis, CDR3 sequences and most-parsimonious VDJ recombination scenarios were assigned using the TCRdist pipeline. A later analysis defined each TCR beta chain by its CDR3 amino acid sequence plus V-gene family, and excluded reads lacking a unique V-gene family. In a later analysis, several hundred highly shared, low-generation-probability nucleotide sequences were removed to address suspected cross-contamination and a sequencing artifact. A later analysis calculated a clonal expansion index for each public chain from normalized within-repertoire ranks of inferred template counts. In a later analysis, generation probabilities were computed with a VDJ recombination model fitted to out-of-frame rearrangements, and the resulting probabilities were checked against IGoR. In a later analysis, hypergeometric tests were used to score TCR-TCR, TCR-HLA and TCR-CMV co-occurrence, with a repertoire-size bias correction applied to TCR pairs. To estimate false discovery rates, a later analysis permuted the HLA or CMV assignments 20 times. In a later analysis, co-occurring TCRs were grouped with DBSCAN, and TCRdist sequence similarity was added when clustering was performed within HLA-allele-positive subsets. For co-occurrence clustering, repertoires with fewer than 30,000 or more than 120,000 public chains were excluded, along with 4 to 6 repertoires with anomalous nucleotide sharing. The clones in this table, taken by TCRdb from immuneACCESS, are in-frame only. Not every clone is retained; where verified, under half of the shortfall comes from an unresolved V gene, and the cause of the rest is unknown. V and J calls and clone size are copied from that table; D and trimming were computed from the DNA. The sample profile shows 160,000 or so clones; roughly 79% of them were found once. Jointly, the top ten make up over 1% of the sample.

The research as a whole found: The study gave a list of 150 to 200 TCR beta chains associated with cytomegalovirus. The earlier analysis of 587 of the donors excluded some 15 rarely observed V segments, including chromosome 9 orphons, because counts were too low. Broadly in line with IMGT annotations, most TCR beta V segments showed up in productive rearrangements about 90% or about 30% of the time in an earlier analysis of several hundred of the donors. In vitro tests confirmed that a few of the cytomegalovirus-associated TCR beta chains recognize cytomegalovirus antigens. CMV serostatus was the only immune exposure information available for the cohort. A later analysis found that HLA-associated TCR beta chains were more clonally expanded and had lower generation probabilities than equally common non-associated chains. While some public TCRs were present in many individuals, most TCR sequences turned up only very rarely across donors. Most CMV-associated TCR beta chains appeared to be HLA-restricted in a later analysis, and the HLA associations seemed to be driven largely by CMV exposure. In a later analysis, the rate of TCR association differed among HLA loci, with DRB1 alleles having the most associated TCRs and HLA-C alleles having the fewest. A group of highly shared sequence variants was considered likely to be a technical artifact of the sequencing pipeline. Assigning TCR associations to individual alleles was difficult when HLA alleles, especially DR and DQ, strongly co-occurred. According to the authors, the approach could potentially be generalized to other disease states and immunological phenotypes. Correlated functional status among segregating V segments might reflect linkage disequilibrium, but an unknown experimental factor could not be ruled out. In a later genetic analysis, a missense DCLRE1C variant was associated with V-gene and J-gene trimming of TCR beta chains, and the association was replicated in an independent cohort. The cohort was sequenced for TCR beta chains only, and without alpha or paired-chain data the features that could be detected were limited. In a later genetic analysis, fewer N-insertions in productive TCRs were reported among donors in an Asian-associated ancestry cluster than the approximately 710-donor mean. According to a later analysis, parvovirus B19, influenza, CMV and Epstein-Barr virus appeared linked to several top co-occurrence clusters. The classifier was reported to diagnose cytomegalovirus status with high specificity and sensitivity in both the original and validation cohorts. A further reported finding was that TCR beta sequences accurately predicted the HLA-A and HLA-B alleles for most subjects in the first cohort. Presence/absence analyses assumed roughly uniform sequencing depth across donors, an assumption that may not hold. Because the 87-base-pair reads could not distinguish some IMGT-functional V segments, including TRBV6-2 and TRBV6-3, those segments were excluded. Because HLA typing was unavailable for some donors at each locus, only the typed subset was used in association tests. At a false discovery rate of 0.05, a later analysis linked roughly 17,000 TCR beta sequences to specific HLA alleles.

The sample was PBMCs. The receptor's source is a woman in her fifties or sixties in good health and CMV-seronegative. In this chain, TRBV5-4 is recombined with TRBJ1-2; 8 central bases correspond to TRBD1. The CDR3 protein sequence reads: CASSRQGRPYGYTF. The sequenced DNA is TGTGCCAGCAGCAGACAGGGGCGCCCCTATGGCTACACCTTC. Full variable domain (CDR3 extended with the reference TRBV5-4 and TRBJ1-2 proteins): ETGVTQSPTHLIKTRGQQVTLRCSSQSGHNTVSWYQQALGQGPQFIFQYYREEENGRGNFPPRFSGLQFPNYSSELNVNALELDDSALYLCASSRQGRPYGYTFGSGTRLTVV.